Given below is one T cell receptor beta chain in context. The antigen remains undetermined. This table comes from immunoSEQ multiplex PCR, and its TCRdb copy is limited to in-frame clones, with some not included. The sample consists of under 100,000 clones, roughly 92% of them appearing once. This sample is part of a study of OX40 agonist ivuxolimab in advanced cancers. About the study: Ivuxolimab is a fully human IgG2 antibody that activates OX40 (CD134). Partial responses were seen in three patients, one with hepatocellular carcinoma and two with cutaneous melanoma. Regarding the study as a whole: In general, CD8+ T cells held more expanded clones than CD4+ did, on average.

Germline V gene sequence: CDR1 SGDLS, CDR2 YYNGEE. Unmatched junction bases numbered 2, after V lost 3 bases and J lost 4 bases. The length of the CDR3 is 13 residues. The sequence derives from an adult with an advanced solid tumor such as melanoma, head and neck, liver or kidney cancer. Specimen: CD4+ or CD8+ T cells sorted from blood, collected in a trial of the OX40 agonist ivuxolimab. The chain combines TRBV9 with TRBJ2-5; 8 positions agree with TRBD2. The CDR3 region is CASSAGLVETQYF. The CDR3 DNA reads TGTGCCAGCAGCGCGGGACTAGTAGAGACCCAGTACTTC. Combining the CDR3 with reference TRBV9 and TRBJ2-5 gives the whole variable domain DSGVTQTPKHLITATGQRVTLRCSPRSGDLSVYWYQQSLDQGLQFLIQYYNGEERAKGNILERFSAQQFPDLHSELNLSSLELGDSALYFCASSAGLVETQYFGPGTRLLVL.